The T cell receptor beta chain under discussion was sequenced for a study of T cell repertoires in cytomegalovirus infection. Study-level information: Recently described HLA-C-restricted plus well-studied HLA-B-restricted CMV epitopes were used. Shared public TCR beta signatures pointed to both CMV infection and a matching HLA type.

Germline assignment: CDR1 MNHEY and CDR2 SMNVEV (reference sequence). Germline trimming cut 4 bases from V and 0 bases from J; bases unmatched to any gene: 18. The CDR3 has 20 amino acids. From the reads, TCRdb called clonotypes with MiXCR, one entry per CDR3 protein. The data hold roughly 500,000 distinct CDR3 sequences, with approximately 40% observed a single time. Regarding this clonotype: The antigen is undetermined.

Points from the study as a whole: People with CMV and the relevant HLA were identified by cumulative public TCR beta family frequency. Predominance within the ex vivo response was attributable to HLA-C-restricted CMV-specific TCR beta clonotypes.

V usage is TRBV27 and J usage is TRBJ2-1; 7 bases match TRBD1. The starting material was cultured PBMCs, obtained from culture after CMV antigen stimulation. The receptor was isolated from a human donor in good health (CMV status not recorded). Some clones in this sample may be carry-over from other donors' samples. The CDR3 sequence: CASSWYGTASLGNSYNEQFF. CDR3 DNA sequence: TGTGCCAGCAGTTGGTACGGGACAGCCTCTCTGGGCAACTCCTACAATGAGCAGTTCTTC.